There are many counts of the clone carrying this T cell receptor (beta chain). This entry is derived from a study of spatial heterogeneity in lung cancer. At the level of the study: Fewer alpha-chain than beta-chain sequences were consistently detected. Combinations of a unique TCR and a UMI were tallied in raw reads, and on average each appeared more than ten times.

A distinct unique molecular identifier was carried by each TCR cDNA molecule. TCRdb analysed the 5' RACE reads with MiXCR anew, one entry per CDR3 protein. The sample records approximately 3,000 distinct CDR3 sequences, approximately 15% being singletons. Documented time point: sample taken at primary tumor resection. Unsorted whole RNA samples from tumor, nontumor lung or frozen PBMC were sequenced. Samples were obtained from some 70 donors, all untreated early-stage non-small cell lung cancer patients. The ends lost 4 bases at V and 15 bases at J; junction bases unmatched: 9. Germline V gene data show CDR1 as SGHDT and CDR2 as YYEEEE. CDR3 length: 12 amino acids.

The rearrangement uses TRBV5-6 and TRBJ2-1, with 8 bases that match TRBD2. The sample in question was PBMCs, obtained at surgery. This TCR derives from a female donor with early-stage non-small cell lung cancer. CDR3 in amino acids: CASSLGGLERFF. DNA for the CDR3: TGTGCCAGCAGCCTGGGGGGACTAGAACGGTTCTTC.